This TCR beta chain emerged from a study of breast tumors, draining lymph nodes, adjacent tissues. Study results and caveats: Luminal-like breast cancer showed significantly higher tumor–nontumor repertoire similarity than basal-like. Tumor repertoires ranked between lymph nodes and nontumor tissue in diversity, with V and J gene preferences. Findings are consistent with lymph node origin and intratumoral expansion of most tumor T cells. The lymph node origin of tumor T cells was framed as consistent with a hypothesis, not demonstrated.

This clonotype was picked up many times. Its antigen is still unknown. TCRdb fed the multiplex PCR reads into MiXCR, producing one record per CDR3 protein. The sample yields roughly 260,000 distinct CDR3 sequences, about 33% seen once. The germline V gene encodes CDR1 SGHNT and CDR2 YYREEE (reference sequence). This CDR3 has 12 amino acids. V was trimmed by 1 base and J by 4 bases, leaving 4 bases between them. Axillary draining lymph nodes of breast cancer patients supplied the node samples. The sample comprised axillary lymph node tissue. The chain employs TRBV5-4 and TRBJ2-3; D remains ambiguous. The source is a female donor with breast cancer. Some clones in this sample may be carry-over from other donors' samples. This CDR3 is CASSLFSDTQYF. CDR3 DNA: TGTGCCAGCAGCTTGTTTTCAGATACGCAGTATTTT.